This paragraph covers one T cell receptor beta chain sequence. There are 18 residues in the CDR3. Germline trimming cut 5 bases from V and 0 bases from J; bases unmatched to any gene: 10. CDR1 is ENHRY, CDR2 SYGVKD, per germline. TCRdb redid the calling of the 5' RACE reads with MiXCR, one entry per CDR3 protein. Of a few hundred thousand distinct CDR3 sequences in the sample, about 4.5% are singletons; the top ten hold less than 20%. This record belongs to a study of T cells after yellow fever vaccination. The specimen comprised PBMCs, sampled 15 days after the yellow fever booster vaccination. The rearrangement uses TRBV10-3 and TRBJ1-2; 12 bases are shared with TRBD1. The TCR sequence derives from a man aged 18 to 29 who received the YFV17D yellow fever vaccine. CDR3: CAISPGQGAFGANYGYTF. The CDR3 DNA follows: TGTGCCATCAGTCCGGGACAGGGGGCGTTCGGAGCTAACTATGGCTACACCTTC.